The text below deals with one TCR beta chain. Its antigen is not identified. Other DNA sequences in this sample translate to the same CDR3. The table came from immunoSEQ multiplex PCR; TCRdb's copy has only in-frame clones and leaves some out. The sample lists tens of thousands of clones; just under 85% were seen once. These data originate in a study of radiotherapy plus CTLA-4 blockade in lung cancer. Study results and limitations: Dynamics of early blood T cell clones, together with interferon-beta, were reportedly the best predictors of response. Once radiotherapy plus ipilimumab had been given, TCR clones derived from tumor expanded in blood.

This CDR3 has 13 residues. CDR1 is SGHAT, CDR2 FQNNGV, per germline. V shed 0 bases and J shed 5 bases, with 6 bases lying between them. Focal radiation was given together with CTLA-4 blockade (ipilimumab) to patients with chemo-refractory metastatic non-small-cell lung cancer. The sequence was obtained from a human donor with non-small cell lung cancer whose response to radiotherapy plus ipilimumab could not be evaluated. The sequences come from peripheral blood, collected from a patient treated with radiotherapy plus ipilimumab. The chain employs TRBV11-2 and TRBJ2-3; D not certain. The chain's CDR3 is CASSLDRLDTQYF. The CDR3 DNA reads as TGTGCCAGCAGCTTAGACAGGTTAGATACGCAGTATTTT.